These 2 T cell receptor beta chains share one sample of origin, sequenced in a study of shared clonotypes between healthy human individuals. The data were produced by immunoSEQ multiplex PCR, yet TCRdb's version contains in-frame clones alone and is incomplete. Among approximately 1.5 million clones, nearly 99% were seen once, and the ten largest hold 0.4% to 0.55%. Sequencing was performed on naive CD4+ T cells sorted from blood. Sample subset: CD45RA+ positively selected. The receptors stem from a man aged 25 to 40 in good health.

The count of this clone is one. Compared with germline, one end of the junction differs, possibly owing to a read error. The rearrangement joins TRBV5-1 to TRBJ2-4; D may be TRBD2 (6 bases). The CDR3 is 14 residues long. CDR1 and CDR2 (germline): SGHRS, YFSETQ. The CDR3 is CASSPGRQGGGRAF. In nucleotides, the CDR3 is TGCGCCAGCAGCCCCGGTCGGCAGGGAGGTGGTAGGGCCTTC.

This chain uses TRBV5-1 with TRBJ2-5; perhaps TRBD2 as D (6 bases). Trimming pared 2 bases from V and 2 bases from J, leaving 16 bases between. CDR3 length equals 16 residues. Germline CDR1 reads SGHRS; CDR2 reads YFSETQ. CDR3 bases: TGCGCCAGCAGCTTTGGGCCCATGGAGGGGCAAGAGACCCAGTACTTC. Amino acid sequence: CASSFGPMEGQETQYF.